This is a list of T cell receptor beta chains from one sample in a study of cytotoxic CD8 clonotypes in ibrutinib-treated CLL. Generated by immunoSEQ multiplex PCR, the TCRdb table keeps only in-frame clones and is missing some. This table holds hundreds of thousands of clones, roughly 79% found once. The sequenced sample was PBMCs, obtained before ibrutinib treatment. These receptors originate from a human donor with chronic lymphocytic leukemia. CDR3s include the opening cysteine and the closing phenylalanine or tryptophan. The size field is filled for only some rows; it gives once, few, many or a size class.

cdr3_aa: CAISSQGAYEQYF
clone_size: NA
v_call: TRBV10-3

cdr3_aa: CASSLPGTTPTETQYF
clone_size: NA
v_call: TRBV7-8

cdr3_aa: CASSGGQGLQETQYF
clone_size: NA
v_call: TRBV6-1

cdr3_aa: CASSLRGSYEQYF
clone_size: NA
v_call: TRBV7-2

cdr3_aa: CASRAGVGTSTDTQYF
clone_size: NA
v_call: TRBV25-1

cdr3_aa: CSAQGGSYGYTF
clone_size: NA
v_call: TRBV29-1

cdr3_aa: CASSPLRGSGKAMSGELFF
clone_size: NA
v_call: TRBV21-1

cdr3_aa: CASSQVASNQPQHF
clone_size: NA
v_call: TRBV4-1

cdr3_aa: CASSSGPKETQYF
clone_size: NA
v_call: TRBV5-1

cdr3_aa: CASSSKGLAGEQFF
clone_size: NA
v_call: TRBV7-7

cdr3_aa: CTLLVSHEQFF
clone_size: NA
v_call: TRBV29-1

cdr3_aa: CASSPVQQLAKNIQYF
clone_size: few
v_call: TRBV18

cdr3_aa: CAWRTSGGPNEQFF
clone_size: NA
v_call: TRBV30

cdr3_aa: CAISVDSYNEQFF
clone_size: NA
v_call: TRBV10-3

cdr3_aa: CASSLMDGSYQPQHF
clone_size: NA
v_call: TRBV5-8

cdr3_aa: CATAAATGRNEKLFF
clone_size: NA
v_call: TRBV2

cdr3_aa: CAWERKTGRNYGYTF
clone_size: NA
v_call: TRBV30

cdr3_aa: CASSALTSTEAFF
clone_size: NA
v_call: TRBV9

cdr3_aa: CASSPGPATNEKLFF
clone_size: NA
v_call: TRBV9

cdr3_aa: CASSTSSGSYRYNEQFF
clone_size: NA
v_call: TRBV27

cdr3_aa: CASSLKLSGAGTGELFF
clone_size: NA
v_call: TRBV5-1

cdr3_aa: CASSSRSSYEQYF
clone_size: NA
v_call: TRBV7-6

cdr3_aa: CASSVGGGIAPGELFF
clone_size: NA
v_call: TRBV9

cdr3_aa: CAIRGQTYEQYF
clone_size: NA
v_call: TRBV10-3

cdr3_aa: CASSRSTGGLWLYEQYF
clone_size: NA
v_call: TRBV27

cdr3_aa: CSVARDGGYEQYF
clone_size: NA
v_call: TRBV29-1

cdr3_aa: CATKEGLAGAYEQYF
clone_size: NA
v_call: TRBV15

cdr3_aa: CASIRGQEITEAFF
clone_size: NA
v_call: TRBV2

cdr3_aa: CASSYSREANVLTF
clone_size: NA
v_call: TRBV6-5

cdr3_aa: CASSVLNPGTGGEAFF
clone_size: once
v_call: TRBV2

cdr3_aa: CASSPSSYSYEQYF
clone_size: NA
v_call: TRBV18

cdr3_aa: CASSVEKLSSYNEQFF
clone_size: NA
v_call: TRBV9

cdr3_aa: CASSHGQRPDTQYF
clone_size: once
v_call: TRBV5-1

cdr3_aa: CASKLSGRNTGELFF
clone_size: few
v_call: TRBV5-1

cdr3_aa: CASSFRDQPQHF
clone_size: few
v_call: TRBV27

cdr3_aa: CASRLGRRFSTDTQYF
clone_size: NA
v_call: TRBV7-2

cdr3_aa: CASSSDRGNYGYTF
clone_size: NA
v_call: TRBV7-9

cdr3_aa: CASRLAGVLDTQYF
clone_size: NA
v_call: TRBV28

cdr3_aa: CASSLNEQYF
clone_size: NA
v_call: TRBV5-8

cdr3_aa: CASWVGNSNQPQHF
clone_size: NA
v_call: TRBV27

cdr3_aa: CASSLAGLAGRTDTQYF
clone_size: NA
v_call: TRBV5-1

cdr3_aa: CASSPNSGDQPQHF
clone_size: NA
v_call: TRBV11-2

cdr3_aa: CATSRGYEQYF
clone_size: NA
v_call: TRBV15

cdr3_aa: CASSATGGWYNEQFF
clone_size: NA
v_call: TRBV25-1

cdr3_aa: CSVKRTGLFNEQFF
clone_size: NA
v_call: TRBV29-1

cdr3_aa: CAWSSSQNQPQHF
clone_size: NA
v_call: TRBV30

cdr3_aa: CASGLVHQGITGYTF
clone_size: NA
v_call: TRBV12-5

cdr3_aa: CASSYRQGARIPPAKNIQYF
clone_size: NA
v_call: TRBV5-8

cdr3_aa: CASSLSSYEQYF
clone_size: NA
v_call: TRBV7-9

cdr3_aa: CASSQDHYNEQFF
clone_size: NA
v_call: TRBV6-5

cdr3_aa: CASSQGGGDSEAFF
clone_size: NA
v_call: TRBV4-1

cdr3_aa: CASSPTSGKVKQFF
clone_size: NA
v_call: TRBV19

cdr3_aa: CAIKSRPGQGSDTQYF
clone_size: NA
v_call: TRBV10-3